The rows below give T cell receptor beta chains drawn from one sample of a study of Graves' ophthalmopathy and Graves' hyperthyroidism. TCRdb independently ran MiXCR on the multiplex PCR reads; one entry per CDR3 protein. This sample carries about 210,000 distinct CDR3 sequences, around 30% of them seen once, and the ten largest clones take over 7.5%. Source material: peripheral blood. Receptors were obtained from a man in his forties or fifties with Graves' ophthalmopathy. Both conserved end residues are part of each CDR3. A D gene is named only where the DNA matches it firmly. A clone size is listed for some rows: how often the clone was seen (once, few, many), or a class if it is expanded.

J	D	size	V	DNA	CDR3
TRBJ1-3	.	many	TRBV19	TGTGCCAGTAGTATAGAGGGCAGCTCTGGAAACACCATATATTTT	CASSIEGSSGNTIYF
TRBJ1-1	.	many	TRBV29-1	TGCAGCGTTGTTTCCGTCAGGAACACTGAAGCTTTCTTT	CSVVSVRNTEAFF
TRBJ2-5	TRBD2	.	TRBV11-1	TGTGCCAGCAGCTTAGGGCTAGCGGAAGCAGAGACCCAGTACTTC	CASSLGLAEAETQYF
TRBJ2-2	.	many	TRBV7-8	TGTGCCAGCAGCTTATCAAAATCCCTTGGAGCCGGGGAGCTGTTTTTT	CASSLSKSLGAGELFF
TRBJ2-7	TRBD1	many	TRBV10-3	TGTGCCATCAGTGAGGGGACAGGGATAGGATACGAGCAGTACTTC	CAISEGTGIGYEQYF
TRBJ2-7	TRBD1	many	TRBV28	TGTGCCAGCAGTTTATGGACAGGGGGAGGGGACGAGCAGTACTTC	CASSLWTGGGDEQYF
TRBJ2-5	TRBD1	many	TRBV12-3/TRBV12-4	TGTGCCAGCAGGCCAGGGGGCCTAGTGGATGAGACCCAGTACTTC	CASRPGGLVDETQYF
TRBJ1-2	TRBD1	.	TRBV12-3/TRBV12-4	TGTGCCAGCAGTGAAAAGGGGGCCTATGGCTACACCTTC	CASSEKGAYGYTF
TRBJ1-1	.	many	TRBV2	TGTGCCAGCAGGATACAACAGGGAAGCACTGAAGCTTTCTTT	CASRIQQGSTEAFF
TRBJ2-7	.	.	TRBV20-1	TGCAGTGCCCCACTCCAGGGTCCCTACGAGCAGTACTTC	CSAPLQGPYEQYF
TRBJ2-7	.	many	TRBV11-2	TGTGCCAGCAGCCCGACAAGGACCTACGAGCAGTACTTC	CASSPTRTYEQYF
TRBJ2-2	.	many	TRBV24-1	TGTGCCACCAGTGATCGGGTAATCGGGGAGCTGTTTTTT	CATSDRVIGELFF
TRBJ2-2	.	many	TRBV29-1	TGCAGCGTTGAAAACCGTCTGGGGGTAACCGGGGAGCTGTTTTTT	CSVENRLGVTGELFF
TRBJ2-7	.	many	TRBV7-9	TGTGCCAGCAGCCTAGCCGCCGAGCAGTACTTC	CASSLAAEQYF
TRBJ1-1	TRBD1	many	TRBV19	TGTGCCAGTAGGGGACAGGCGAGGGCGAACACTGAAGCTTTCTTT	CASRGQARANTEAFF